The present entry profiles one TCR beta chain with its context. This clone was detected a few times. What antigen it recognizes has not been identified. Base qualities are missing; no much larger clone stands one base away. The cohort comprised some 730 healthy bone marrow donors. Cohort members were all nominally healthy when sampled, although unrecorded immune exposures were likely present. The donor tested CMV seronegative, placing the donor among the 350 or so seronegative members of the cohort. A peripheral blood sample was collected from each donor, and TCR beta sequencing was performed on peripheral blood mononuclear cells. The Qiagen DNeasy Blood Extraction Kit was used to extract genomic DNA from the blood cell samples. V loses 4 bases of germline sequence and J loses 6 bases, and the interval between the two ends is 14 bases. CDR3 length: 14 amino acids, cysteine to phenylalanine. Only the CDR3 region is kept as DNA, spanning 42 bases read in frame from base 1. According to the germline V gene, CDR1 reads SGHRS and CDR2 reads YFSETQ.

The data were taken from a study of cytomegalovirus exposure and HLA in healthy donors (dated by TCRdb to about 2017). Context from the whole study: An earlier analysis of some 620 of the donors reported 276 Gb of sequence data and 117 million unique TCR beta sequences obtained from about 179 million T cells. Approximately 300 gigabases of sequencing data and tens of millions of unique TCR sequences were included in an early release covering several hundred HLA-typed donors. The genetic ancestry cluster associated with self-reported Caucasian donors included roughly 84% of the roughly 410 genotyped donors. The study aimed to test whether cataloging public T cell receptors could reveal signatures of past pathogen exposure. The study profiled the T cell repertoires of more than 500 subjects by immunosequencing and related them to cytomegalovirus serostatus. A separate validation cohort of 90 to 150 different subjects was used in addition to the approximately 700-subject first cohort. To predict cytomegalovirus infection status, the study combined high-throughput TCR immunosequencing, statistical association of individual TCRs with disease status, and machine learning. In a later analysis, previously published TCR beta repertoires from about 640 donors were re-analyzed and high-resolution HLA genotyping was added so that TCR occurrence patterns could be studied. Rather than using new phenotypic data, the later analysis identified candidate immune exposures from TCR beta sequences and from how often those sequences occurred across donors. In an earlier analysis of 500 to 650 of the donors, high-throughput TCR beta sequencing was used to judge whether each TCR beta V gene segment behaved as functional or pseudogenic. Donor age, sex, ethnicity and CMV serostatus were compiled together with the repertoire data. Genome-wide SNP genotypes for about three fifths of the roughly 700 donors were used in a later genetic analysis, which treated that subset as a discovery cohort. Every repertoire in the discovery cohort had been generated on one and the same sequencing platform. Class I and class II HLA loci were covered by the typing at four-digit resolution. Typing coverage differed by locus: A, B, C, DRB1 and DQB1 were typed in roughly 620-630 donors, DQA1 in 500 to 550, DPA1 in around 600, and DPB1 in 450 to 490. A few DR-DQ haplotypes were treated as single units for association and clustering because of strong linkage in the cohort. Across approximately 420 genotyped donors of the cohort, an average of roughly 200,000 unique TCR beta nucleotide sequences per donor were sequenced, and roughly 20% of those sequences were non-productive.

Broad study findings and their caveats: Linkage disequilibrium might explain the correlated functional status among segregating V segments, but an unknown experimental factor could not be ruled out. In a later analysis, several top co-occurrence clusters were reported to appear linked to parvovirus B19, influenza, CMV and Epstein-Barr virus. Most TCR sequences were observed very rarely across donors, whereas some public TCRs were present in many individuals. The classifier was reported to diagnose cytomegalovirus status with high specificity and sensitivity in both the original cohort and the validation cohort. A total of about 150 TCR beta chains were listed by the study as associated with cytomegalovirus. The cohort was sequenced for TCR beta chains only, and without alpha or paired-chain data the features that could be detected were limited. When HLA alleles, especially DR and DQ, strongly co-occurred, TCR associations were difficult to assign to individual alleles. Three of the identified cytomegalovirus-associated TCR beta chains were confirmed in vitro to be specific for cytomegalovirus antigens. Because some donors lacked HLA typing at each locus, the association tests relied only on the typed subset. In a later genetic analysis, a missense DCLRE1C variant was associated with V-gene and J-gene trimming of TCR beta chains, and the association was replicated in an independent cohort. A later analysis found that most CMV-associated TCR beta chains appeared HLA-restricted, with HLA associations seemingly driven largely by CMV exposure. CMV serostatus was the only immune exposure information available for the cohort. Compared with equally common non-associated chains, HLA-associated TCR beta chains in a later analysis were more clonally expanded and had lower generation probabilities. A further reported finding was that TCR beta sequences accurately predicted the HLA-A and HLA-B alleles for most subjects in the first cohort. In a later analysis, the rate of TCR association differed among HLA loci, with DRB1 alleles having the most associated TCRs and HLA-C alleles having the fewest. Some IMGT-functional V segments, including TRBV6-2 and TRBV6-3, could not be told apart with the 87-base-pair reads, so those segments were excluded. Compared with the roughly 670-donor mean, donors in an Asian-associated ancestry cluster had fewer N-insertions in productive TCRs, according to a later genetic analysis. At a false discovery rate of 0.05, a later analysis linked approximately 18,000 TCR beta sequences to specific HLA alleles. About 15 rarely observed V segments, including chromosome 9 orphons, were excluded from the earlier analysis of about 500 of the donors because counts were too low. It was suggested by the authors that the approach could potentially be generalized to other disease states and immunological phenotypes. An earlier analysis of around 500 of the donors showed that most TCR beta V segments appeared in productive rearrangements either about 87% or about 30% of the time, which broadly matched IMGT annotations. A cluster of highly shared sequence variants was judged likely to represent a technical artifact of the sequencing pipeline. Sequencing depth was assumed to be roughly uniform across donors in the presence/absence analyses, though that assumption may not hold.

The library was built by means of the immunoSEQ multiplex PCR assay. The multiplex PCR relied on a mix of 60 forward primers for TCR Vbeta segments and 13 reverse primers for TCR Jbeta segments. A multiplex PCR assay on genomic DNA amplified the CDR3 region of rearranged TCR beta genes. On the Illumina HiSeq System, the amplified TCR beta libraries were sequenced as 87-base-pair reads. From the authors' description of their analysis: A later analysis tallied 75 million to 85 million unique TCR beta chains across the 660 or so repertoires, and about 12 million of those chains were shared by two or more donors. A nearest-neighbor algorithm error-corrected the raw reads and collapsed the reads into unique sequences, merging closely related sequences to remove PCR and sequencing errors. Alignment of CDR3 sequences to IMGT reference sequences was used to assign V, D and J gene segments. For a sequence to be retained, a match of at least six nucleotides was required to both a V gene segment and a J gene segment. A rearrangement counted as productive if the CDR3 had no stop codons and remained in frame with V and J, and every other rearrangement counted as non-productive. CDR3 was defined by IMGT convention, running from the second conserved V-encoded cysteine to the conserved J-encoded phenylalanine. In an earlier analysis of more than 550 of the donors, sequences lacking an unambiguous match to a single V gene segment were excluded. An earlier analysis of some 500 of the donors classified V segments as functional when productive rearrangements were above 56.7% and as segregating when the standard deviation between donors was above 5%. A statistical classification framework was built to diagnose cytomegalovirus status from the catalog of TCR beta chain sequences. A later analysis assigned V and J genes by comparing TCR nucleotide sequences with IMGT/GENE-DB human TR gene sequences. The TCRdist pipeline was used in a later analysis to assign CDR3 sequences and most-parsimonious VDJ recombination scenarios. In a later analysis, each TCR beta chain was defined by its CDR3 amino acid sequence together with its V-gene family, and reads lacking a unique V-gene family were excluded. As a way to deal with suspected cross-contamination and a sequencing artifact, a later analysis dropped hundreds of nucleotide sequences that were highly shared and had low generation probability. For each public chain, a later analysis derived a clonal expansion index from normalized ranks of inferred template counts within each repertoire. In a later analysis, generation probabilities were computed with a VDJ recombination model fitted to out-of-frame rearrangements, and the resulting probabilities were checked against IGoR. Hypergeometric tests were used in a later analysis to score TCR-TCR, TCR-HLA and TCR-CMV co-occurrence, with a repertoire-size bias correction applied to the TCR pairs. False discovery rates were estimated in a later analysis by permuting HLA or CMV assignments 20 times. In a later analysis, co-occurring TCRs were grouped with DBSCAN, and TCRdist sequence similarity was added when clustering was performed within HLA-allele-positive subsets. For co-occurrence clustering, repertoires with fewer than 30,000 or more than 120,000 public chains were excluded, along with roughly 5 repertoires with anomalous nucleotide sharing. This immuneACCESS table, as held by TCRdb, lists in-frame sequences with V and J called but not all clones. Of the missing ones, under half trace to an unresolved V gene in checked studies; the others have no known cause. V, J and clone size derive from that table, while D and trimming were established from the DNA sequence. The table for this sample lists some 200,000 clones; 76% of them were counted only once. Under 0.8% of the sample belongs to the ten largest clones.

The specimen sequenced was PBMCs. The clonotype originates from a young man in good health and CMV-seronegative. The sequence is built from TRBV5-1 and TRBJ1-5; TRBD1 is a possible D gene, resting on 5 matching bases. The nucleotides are TGCGCCAGCAGCGCCGTCGGGGGAGGTCAGCCCCAGCATTTT. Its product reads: CASSAVGGGQPQHF.